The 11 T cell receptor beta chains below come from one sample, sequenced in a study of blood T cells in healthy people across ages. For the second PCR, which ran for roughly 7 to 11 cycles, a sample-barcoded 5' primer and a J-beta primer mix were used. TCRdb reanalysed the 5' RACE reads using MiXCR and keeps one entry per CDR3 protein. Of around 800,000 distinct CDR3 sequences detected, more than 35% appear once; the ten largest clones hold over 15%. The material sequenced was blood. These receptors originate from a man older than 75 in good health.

The CDR3 is CASSFMGGGRMNTEAFF. In DNA form, the CDR3 reads TGTGCCAGCAGCTTCATGGGGGGCGGCCGCATGAACACTGAAGCTTTCTTT. The rearrangement joins TRBV7-9 to TRBJ1-1; D possibly corresponds to TRBD1 (6 bases). The CDR3 contains 17 residues. Germline CDR1 and CDR2: SEHNR and FQNEAQ (reference sequence). Trimming pared 3 bases from V and 0 bases from J, leaving 17 bases between.

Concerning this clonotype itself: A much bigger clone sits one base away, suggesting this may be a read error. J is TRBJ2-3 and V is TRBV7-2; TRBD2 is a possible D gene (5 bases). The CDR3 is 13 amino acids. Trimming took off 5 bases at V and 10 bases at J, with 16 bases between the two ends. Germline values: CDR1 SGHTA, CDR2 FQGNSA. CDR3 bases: TGTGCCAGCAGCGTAAGGCGGGCCAATCCGCAGTATTTT. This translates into CASSVRRANPQYF. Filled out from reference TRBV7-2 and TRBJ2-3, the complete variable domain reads GAGVSQSPSNKVTEKGKDVELRCDPISGHTALYWYRQSLGQGLEFLIYFQGNSAPDKSGLPSDRFSAERTGGSVSTLTIQRTQQEDSAVYLCASSVRRANPQYFGPGTRLTVL.

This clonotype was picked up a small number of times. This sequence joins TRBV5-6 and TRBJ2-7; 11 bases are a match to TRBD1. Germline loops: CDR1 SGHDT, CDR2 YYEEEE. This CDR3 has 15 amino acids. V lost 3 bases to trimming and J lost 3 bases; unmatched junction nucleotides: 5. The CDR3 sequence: CASSWGTGGDYEQYF. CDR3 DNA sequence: TGTGCCAGCAGCTGGGGGACAGGGGGAGACTACGAGCAGTACTTC.

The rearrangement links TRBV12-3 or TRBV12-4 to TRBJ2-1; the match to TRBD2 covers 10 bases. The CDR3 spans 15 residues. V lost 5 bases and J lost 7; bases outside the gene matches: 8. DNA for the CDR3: TGTGCCAGCAGTCTCGTGCAGCGGGAGGGAAATGAGCAGTTCTTC. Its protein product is CASSLVQREGNEQFF.

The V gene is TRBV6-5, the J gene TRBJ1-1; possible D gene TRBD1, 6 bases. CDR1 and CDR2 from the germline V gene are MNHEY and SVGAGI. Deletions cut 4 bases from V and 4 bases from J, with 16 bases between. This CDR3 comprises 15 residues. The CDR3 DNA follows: TGTGCCAGCAGTTCTACAGGGTTGGGGACCACTGAAGCTTTCTTT. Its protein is CASSSTGLGTTEAFF.

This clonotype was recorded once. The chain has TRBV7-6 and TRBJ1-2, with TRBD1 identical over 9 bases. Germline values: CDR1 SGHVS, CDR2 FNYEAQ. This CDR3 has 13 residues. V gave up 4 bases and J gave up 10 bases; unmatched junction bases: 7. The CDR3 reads CASSSLDRGIYTF. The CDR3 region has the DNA TGTGCCAGCAGCTCTCTAGACAGGGGGATCTACACCTTC.

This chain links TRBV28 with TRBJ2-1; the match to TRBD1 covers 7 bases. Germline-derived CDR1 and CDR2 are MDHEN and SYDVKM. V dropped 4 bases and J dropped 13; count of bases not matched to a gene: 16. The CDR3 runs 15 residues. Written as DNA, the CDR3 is TGTGCCAGCAGTTCGGGGACAGCAGGGGTCGGAGGCCAGTTCTTC. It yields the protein CASSSGTAGVGGQFF. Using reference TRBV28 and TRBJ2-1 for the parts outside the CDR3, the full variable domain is DVKVTQSSRYLVKRTGEKVFLECVQDMDHENMFWYRQDPGLGLRLIYFSYDVKMKEKGDIPEGYSVSREKKERFSLILESASTNQTSMYLCASSSGTAGVGGQFFGPGTRLTVL.

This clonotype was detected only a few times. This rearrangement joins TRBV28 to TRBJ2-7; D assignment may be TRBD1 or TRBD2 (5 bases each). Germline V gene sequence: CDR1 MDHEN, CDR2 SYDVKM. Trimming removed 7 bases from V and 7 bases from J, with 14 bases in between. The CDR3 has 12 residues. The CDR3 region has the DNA TGTGCCAGCACCATGGGACGCGAGGAGCAGTACTTC. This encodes CASTMGREEQYF.

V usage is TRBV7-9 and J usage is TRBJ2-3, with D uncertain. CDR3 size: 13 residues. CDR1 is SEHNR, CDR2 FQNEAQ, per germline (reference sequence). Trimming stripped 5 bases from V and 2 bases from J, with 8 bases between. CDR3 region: CASSSTDTDTQYF. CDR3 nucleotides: TGTGCCAGCAGCAGCACCGACACAGATACGCAGTATTTT.

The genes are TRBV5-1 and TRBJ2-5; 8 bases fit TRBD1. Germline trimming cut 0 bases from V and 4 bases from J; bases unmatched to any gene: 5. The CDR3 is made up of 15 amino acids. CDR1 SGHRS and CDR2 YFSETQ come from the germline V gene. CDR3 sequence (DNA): TGCGCCAGCAGCTTGGCCGTGGGACAGGCAGAGACCCAGTACTTC. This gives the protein CASSLAVGQAETQYF.

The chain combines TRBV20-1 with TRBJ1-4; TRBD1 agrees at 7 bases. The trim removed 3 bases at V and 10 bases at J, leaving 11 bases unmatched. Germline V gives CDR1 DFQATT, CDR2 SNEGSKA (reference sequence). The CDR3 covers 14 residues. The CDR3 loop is CSASPPPDRAKLFF. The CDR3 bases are TGCAGTGCTAGCCCACCTCCCGACAGGGCAAAACTGTTTTTT.